The sequence of this T cell receptor (beta chain) was determined in a study of Graves' ophthalmopathy and Graves' hyperthyroidism. This clonotype was counted only a few times. The CDR3 runs to 15 residues. Trimming removed 5 bases at V and 0 bases at J, with 14 bases between. The authors amplified TCR beta CDR3 regions from RNA transcripts. HTBI primers primed a first-round RT-PCR, and a second-round multiplex PCR followed. A single record per CDR3 protein comes from TCRdb applying MiXCR to the multiplex PCR reads. The sample shows some 1.1 million distinct CDR3 sequences, about 40% of them seen only once.

The sequenced material came from peripheral blood or thyroid tissue (not recorded which). The receptor comes from an adult man with Graves' hyperthyroidism. V gene TRBV12-3 or TRBV12-4 combines with J gene TRBJ2-7; D gene uncertain. CDR3 in DNA: TGTGCCAGCAGTCCCGAAAGTGCGACCTCCTACGAGCAGTACTTC. This sequence encodes CASSPESATSYEQYF.